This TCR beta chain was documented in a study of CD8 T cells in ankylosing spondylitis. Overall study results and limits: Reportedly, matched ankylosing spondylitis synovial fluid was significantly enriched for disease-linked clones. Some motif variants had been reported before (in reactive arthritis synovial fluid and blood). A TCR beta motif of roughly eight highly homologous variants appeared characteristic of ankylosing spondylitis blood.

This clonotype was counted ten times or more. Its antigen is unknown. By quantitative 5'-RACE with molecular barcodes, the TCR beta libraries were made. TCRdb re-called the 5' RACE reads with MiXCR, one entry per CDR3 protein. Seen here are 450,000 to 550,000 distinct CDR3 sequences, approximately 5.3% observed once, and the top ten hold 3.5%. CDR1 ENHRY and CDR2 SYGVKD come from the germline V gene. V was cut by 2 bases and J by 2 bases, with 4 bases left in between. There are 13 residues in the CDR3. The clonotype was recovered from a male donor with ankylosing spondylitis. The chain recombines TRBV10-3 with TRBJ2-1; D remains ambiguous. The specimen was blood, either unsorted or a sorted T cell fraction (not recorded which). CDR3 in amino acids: CAISEVPYNEQFF. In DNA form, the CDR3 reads TGTGCCATCAGTGAGGTACCCTACAATGAGCAGTTCTTC.